This T cell receptor (beta chain) was obtained from a study of response to subunit inactivated influenza vaccine. This clonotype was counted a few times. This CDR3 is 13 amino acids long. Unmatched junction bases numbered 7, after V lost 3 bases and J lost 7 bases. Germline-derived CDR1 and CDR2 are SGHRS and YFSETQ. TCRdb itself ran the RT-PCR reads through MiXCR, one entry per CDR3 protein. The sample consists of 450,000 to 600,000 distinct CDR3 sequences, 16% of them appearing once. The sample was CD4+ T cells sorted from PBMCs, taken 23 months after vaccination. The TCR was taken from a man aged 50 to 69 who received an inactivated influenza vaccine. This chain connects TRBV5-1 to TRBJ2-7, with TRBD2 matching over 7 bases. For the CDR3, the DNA is TGCGCCAGCAGCTCTGACCCCGGGGGGGAGCAGTACTTC. Residues: CASSSDPGGEQYF.